The rows below give T cell receptor beta chains drawn from one sample of a study of T-cell memory formation after mild COVID-19. One entry per CDR3 protein, called by TCRdb with MiXCR from the 5' RACE reads. The data contain about 450,000 distinct CDR3 sequences, less than 25% of them singletons. The source material was PBMCs or a T cell subset sorted from them (not recorded which). Source of these receptors: an adult woman who had mild COVID-19 (a few samples of this study predate the infection). Cell type and time point are not known. Each CDR3 is given with its conserved first and last residue. Clone size, where shown, is once, few, many, or a class for clones that have expanded.

>.|TRBJ1-6|TRBV6-5
CASSYTDRTPLHF
>few|TRBJ1-1|TRBV6-2/TRBV6-3
CAISRNSDTEAFF
>few|TRBJ2-3|TRBV11-3
CASSPGGGTEFTDTQYF
>.|TRBJ2-2|TRBV3-1
CASSQDSAGSELFF
>few|TRBJ2-7|TRBV9
CASSVDSGGGYEQYF
>.|TRBJ1-4|TRBV7-6
CASSLPVRGGVGEKLFF
>many|TRBJ1-1|TRBV5-5
CASSPPGTVNTEAFF
>.|TRBJ2-7|TRBV6-2/TRBV6-3
CASRRPGTVDYEQYF
>.|TRBJ1-1|TRBV4-3
CASSQGVRAWDTEAFF
>.|TRBJ1-1|TRBV29-1
CSGYRAVDTEAFF
>.|TRBJ1-1|TRBV6-2/TRBV6-3
CASRNGWAEAFF